This T cell receptor (beta chain) derives from a study of T cells in women clearing cervical HPV infection. Study as a whole: Case blood drawn at lesion detection; control blood after infection cleared. For cases, blood was sampled a median about 160 days after lesion detection, interquartile range roughly 85 to 200 days.

Overall study findings and caveats: CIN3+ cases had significantly higher TCR repertoire richness than controls, but evenness did not differ.

Concerning this clone itself: Antigen unknown. The read terminates 3 residues ahead of where the CDR3 ends, so the germline J gene completes it.

Profiling relied on immunoSEQ multiplex PCR, and the TCRdb table lists in-frame clones only, not all of them. The specimen's table records about 39,000 clones. The germline V gene encodes CDR1 KGHSH and CDR2 LQKENI. Trimming removed 6 bases from V and 1 base from J, with 9 bases in between. The length of the CDR3 is 13 residues. This sequence joins TRBV18 and TRBJ1-1, with D unclear. This receptor was obtained from a woman between 18 and 70 years old with a cervical HPV16 infection that either progressed to CIN3+ or cleared (not recorded which). Sequenced material: blood buffy coat. CDR3 bases read: TGTGCCAGCTCTCCCGAGGGGAACACTGAA. Translated: CASSPEGNTE. The entire CDR3 reads CASSPEGNTEAFF.